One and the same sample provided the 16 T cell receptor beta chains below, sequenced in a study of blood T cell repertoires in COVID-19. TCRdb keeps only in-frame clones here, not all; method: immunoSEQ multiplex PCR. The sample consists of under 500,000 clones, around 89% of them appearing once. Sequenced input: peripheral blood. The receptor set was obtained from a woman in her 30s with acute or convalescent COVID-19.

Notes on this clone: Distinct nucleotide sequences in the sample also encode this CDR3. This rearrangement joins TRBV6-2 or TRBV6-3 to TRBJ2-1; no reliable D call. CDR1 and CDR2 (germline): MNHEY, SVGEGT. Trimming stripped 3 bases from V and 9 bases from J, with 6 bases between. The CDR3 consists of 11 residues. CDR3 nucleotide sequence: TGTGCCAGCAGTTATTCGGGTGAGCAGTTCTTC. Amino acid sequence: CASSYSGEQFF.

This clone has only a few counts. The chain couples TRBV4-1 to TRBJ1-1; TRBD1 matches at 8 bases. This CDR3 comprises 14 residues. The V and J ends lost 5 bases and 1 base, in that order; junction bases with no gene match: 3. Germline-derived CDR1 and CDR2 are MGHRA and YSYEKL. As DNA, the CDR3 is TGCGCCAGCAGCGCCGGACAGGGGAACACTGAAGCTTTCTTT. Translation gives CASSAGQGNTEAFF.

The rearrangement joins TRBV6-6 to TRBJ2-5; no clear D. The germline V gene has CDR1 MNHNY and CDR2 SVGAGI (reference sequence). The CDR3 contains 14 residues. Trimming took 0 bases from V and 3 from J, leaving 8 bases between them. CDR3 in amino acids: CASSYSIVEETQYF. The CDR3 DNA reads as TGTGCCAGCAGTTACTCGATAGTAGAAGAGACCCAGTACTTC.

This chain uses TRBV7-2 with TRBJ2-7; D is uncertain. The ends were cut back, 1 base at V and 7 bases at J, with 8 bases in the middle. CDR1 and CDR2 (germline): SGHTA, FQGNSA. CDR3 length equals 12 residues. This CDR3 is CASSLGAIEQYF. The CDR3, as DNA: TGTGCCAGCAGCTTAGGGGCGATTGAGCAGTACTTC.

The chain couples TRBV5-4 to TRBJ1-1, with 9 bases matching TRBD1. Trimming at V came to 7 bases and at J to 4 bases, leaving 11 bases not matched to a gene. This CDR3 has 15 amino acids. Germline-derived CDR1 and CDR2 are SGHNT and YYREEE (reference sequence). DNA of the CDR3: TGTGCCAGCCGAAACGGACAGGGGCTGGTCACTGAAGCTTTCTTT. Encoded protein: CASRNGQGLVTEAFF.

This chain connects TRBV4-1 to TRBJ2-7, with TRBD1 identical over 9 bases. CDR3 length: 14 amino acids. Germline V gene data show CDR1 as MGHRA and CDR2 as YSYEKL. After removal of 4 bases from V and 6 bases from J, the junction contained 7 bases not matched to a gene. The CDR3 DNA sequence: TGCGCCAGCAGCCCCGGGACAGGGCTTGGCGAGCAGTACTTC. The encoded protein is CASSPGTGLGEQYF.

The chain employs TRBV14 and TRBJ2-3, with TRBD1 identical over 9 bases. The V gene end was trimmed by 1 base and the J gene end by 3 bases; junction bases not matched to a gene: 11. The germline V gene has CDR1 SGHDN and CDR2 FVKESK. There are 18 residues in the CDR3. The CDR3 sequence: CASSQGNHDRGATDTQYF. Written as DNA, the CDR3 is TGTGCCAGCAGCCAAGGGAACCACGACAGGGGGGCTACAGATACGCAGTATTTT.

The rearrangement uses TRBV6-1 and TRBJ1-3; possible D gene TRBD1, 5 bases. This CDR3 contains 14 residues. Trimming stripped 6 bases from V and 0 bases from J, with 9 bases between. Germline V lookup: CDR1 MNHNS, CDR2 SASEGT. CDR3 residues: CASRLQDSGNTIYF. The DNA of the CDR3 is TGTGCCAGCAGGCTACAGGACTCTGGAAACACCATATATTTT.

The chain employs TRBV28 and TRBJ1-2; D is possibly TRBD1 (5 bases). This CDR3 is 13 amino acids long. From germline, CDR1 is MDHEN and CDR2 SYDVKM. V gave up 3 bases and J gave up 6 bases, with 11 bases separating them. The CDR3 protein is CASSFRAGNGYTF. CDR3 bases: TGTGCCAGCAGTTTTCGTGCAGGGAATGGCTACACCTTC.

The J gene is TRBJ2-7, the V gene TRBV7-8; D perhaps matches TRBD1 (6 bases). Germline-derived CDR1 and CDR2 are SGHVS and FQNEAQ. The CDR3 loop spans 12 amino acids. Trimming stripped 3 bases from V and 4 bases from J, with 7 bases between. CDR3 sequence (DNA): TGTGCCAGCAGCTTCCAGGGGTACGAGCAGTACTTC. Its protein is CASSFQGYEQYF.

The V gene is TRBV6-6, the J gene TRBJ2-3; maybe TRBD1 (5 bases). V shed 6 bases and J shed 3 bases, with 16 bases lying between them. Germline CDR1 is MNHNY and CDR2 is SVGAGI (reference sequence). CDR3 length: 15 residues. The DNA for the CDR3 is TGTGCCAGCAGCCCGTCCTGGGGCGAAACAGATACGCAGTATTTT. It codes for CASSPSWGETDTQYF.

CDR3 sequence reads: CASSTRDREYEQYF. CDR3 nucleotides: TGTGCCAGCAGCACCCGGGACAGGGAGTACGAGCAGTACTTC. V gene TRBV11-2 combines with J gene TRBJ2-7, with TRBD1 matching over 9 bases. The V gene end was trimmed by 5 bases and the J gene end by 4 bases; junction bases not matched to a gene: 6. CDR1 SGHAT and CDR2 FQNNGV come from the germline V gene. This CDR3 is 14 amino acids long.

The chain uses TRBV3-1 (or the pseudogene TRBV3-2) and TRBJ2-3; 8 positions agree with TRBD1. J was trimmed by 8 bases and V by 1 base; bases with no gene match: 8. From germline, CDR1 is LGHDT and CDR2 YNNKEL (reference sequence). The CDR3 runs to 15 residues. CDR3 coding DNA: TGTGCCAGCAGCCAAGGCAGGGGGCTGGAGGGTACGCAGTATTTT. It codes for CASSQGRGLEGTQYF.

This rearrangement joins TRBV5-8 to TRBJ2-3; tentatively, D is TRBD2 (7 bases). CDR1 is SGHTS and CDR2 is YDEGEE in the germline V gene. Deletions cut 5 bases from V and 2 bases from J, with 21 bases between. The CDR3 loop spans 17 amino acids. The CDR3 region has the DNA TGTGCCAGCAGGGGGGGGCCGATCGGTACGGACACAGATACGCAGTATTTT. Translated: CASRGGPIGTDTDTQYF. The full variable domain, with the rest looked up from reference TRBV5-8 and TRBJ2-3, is EAGVTQSPTHLIKTRGQQATLRCSPISGHTSVYWYQQALGLGLQFLLWYDEGEERNRGNFPPRFSGRQFPNYSSELNVNALELEDSALYLCASRGGPIGTDTDTQYFGPGTRLTVL.

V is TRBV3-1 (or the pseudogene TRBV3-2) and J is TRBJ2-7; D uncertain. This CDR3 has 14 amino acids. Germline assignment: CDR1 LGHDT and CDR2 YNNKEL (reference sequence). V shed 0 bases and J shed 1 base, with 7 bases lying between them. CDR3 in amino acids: CASSQDPSSYEQYF. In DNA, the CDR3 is TGTGCCAGCAGCCAAGATCCTAGTTCCTACGAGCAGTACTTC.

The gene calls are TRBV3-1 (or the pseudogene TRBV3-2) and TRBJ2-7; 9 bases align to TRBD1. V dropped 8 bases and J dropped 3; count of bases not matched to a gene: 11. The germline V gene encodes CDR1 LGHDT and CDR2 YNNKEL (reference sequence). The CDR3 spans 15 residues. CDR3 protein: CASSAPGQGFYEQYF. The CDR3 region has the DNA TGTGCCAGCTCCGCCCCGGGACAGGGTTTCTACGAGCAGTACTTC.